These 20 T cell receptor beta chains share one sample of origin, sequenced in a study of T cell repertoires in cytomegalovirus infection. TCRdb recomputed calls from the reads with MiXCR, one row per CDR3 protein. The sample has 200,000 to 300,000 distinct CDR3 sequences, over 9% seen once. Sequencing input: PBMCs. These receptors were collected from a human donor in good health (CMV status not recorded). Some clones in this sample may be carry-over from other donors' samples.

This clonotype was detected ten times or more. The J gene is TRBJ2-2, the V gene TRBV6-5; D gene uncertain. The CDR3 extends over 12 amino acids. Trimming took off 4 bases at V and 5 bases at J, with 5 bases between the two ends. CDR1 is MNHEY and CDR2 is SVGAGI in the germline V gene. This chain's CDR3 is CASSFRTGELFF. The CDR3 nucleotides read TGTGCCAGCAGTTTCCGAACCGGGGAGCTGTTTTTT.

CDR3 region: CASSVRQGANSPLHF. CDR3 nucleotide sequence: TGTGCCAGCAGTGTTCGACAGGGGGCTAATTCACCCCTCCACTTT. The V call is TRBV12-3 or TRBV12-4, the J call TRBJ1-6; 10 positions match TRBD1. Trimming at V came to 5 bases and at J to 6 bases, leaving 4 bases not matched to a gene. The CDR3 has 15 residues.

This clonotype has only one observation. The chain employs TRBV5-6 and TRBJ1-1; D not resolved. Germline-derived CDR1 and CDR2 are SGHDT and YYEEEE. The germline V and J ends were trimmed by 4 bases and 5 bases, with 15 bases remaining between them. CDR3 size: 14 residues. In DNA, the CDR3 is TGTGCCAGCAGCGTAAGGGAGATCCAGACTGAAGCTTTCTTT. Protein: CASSVREIQTEAFF.

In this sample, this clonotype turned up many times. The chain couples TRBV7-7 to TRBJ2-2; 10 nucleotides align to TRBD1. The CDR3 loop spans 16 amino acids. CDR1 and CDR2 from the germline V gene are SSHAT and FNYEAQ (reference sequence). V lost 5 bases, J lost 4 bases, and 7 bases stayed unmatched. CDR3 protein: CASSVGQGSGTGELFF. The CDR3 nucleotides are TGTGCCAGCAGCGTGGGACAGGGGAGTGGCACCGGGGAGCTGTTTTTT.

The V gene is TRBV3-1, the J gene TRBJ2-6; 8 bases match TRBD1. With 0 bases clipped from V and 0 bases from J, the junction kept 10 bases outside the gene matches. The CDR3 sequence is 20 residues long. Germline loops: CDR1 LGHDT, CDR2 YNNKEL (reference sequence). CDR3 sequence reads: CASSQEGRDRFHSGANVLTF. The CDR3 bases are TGTGCCAGCAGCCAAGAGGGCCGGGACAGGTTTCACTCTGGGGCCAACGTCCTGACTTTC.

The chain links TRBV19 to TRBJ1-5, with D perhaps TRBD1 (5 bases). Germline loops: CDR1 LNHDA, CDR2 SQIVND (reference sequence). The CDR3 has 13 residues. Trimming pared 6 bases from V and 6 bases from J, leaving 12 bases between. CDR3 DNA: TGTGCCAGTAGCGGACACCTCGGTCAGCCCCAGCATTTT. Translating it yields CASSGHLGQPQHF.

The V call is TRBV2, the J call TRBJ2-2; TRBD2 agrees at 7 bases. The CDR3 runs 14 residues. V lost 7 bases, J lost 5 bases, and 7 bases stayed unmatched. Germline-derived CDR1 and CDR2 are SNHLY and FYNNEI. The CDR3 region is CASILGLVTGELFF. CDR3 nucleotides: TGTGCCAGCATTCTAGGACTAGTTACCGGGGAGCTGTTTTTT. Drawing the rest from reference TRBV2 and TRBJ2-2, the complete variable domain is EPEVTQTPSHQVTQMGQEVILRCVPISNHLYFYWYRQILGQKVEFLVSFYNNEISEKSEIFDDQFSVERPDGSNFTLKIRSTKLEDSAMYFCASILGLVTGELFFGEGSRLTVL.

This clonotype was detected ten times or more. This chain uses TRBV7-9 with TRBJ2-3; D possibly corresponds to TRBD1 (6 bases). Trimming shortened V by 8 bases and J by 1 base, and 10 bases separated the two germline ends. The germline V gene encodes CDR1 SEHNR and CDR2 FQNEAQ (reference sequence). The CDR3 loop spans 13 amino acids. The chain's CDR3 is CASLGGGTDTQYF. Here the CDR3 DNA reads TGTGCCAGCTTAGGGGGAGGCACAGATACGCAGTATTTT.

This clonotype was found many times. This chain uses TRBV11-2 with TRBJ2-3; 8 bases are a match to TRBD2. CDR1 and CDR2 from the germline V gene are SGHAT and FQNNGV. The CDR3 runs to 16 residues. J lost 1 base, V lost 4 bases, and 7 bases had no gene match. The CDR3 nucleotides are TGTGCCAGCAGCTCATCGGGGGGGCCTGGCACAGATACGCAGTATTTT. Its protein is CASSSSGGPGTDTQYF.

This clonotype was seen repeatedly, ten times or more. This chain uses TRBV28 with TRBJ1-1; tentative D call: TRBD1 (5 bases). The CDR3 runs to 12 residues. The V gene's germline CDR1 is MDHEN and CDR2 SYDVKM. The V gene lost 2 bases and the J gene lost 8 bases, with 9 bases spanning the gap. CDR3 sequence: CASSLAGTEAFF. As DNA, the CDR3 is TGTGCCAGCAGTTTAGCTGGGACCGAAGCTTTCTTT. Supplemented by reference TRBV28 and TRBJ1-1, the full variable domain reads DVKVTQSSRYLVKRTGEKVFLECVQDMDHENMFWYRQDPGLGLRLIYFSYDVKMKEKGDIPEGYSVSREKKERFSLILESASTNQTSMYLCASSLAGTEAFFGQGTRLTVV.

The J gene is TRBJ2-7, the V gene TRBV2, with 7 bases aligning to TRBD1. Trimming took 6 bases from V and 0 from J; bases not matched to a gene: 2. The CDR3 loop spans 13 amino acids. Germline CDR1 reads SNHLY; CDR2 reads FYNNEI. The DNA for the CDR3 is TGTGCCAGCAGGACAGGGCCCTCCTACGAGCAGTACTTC. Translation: CASRTGPSYEQYF.

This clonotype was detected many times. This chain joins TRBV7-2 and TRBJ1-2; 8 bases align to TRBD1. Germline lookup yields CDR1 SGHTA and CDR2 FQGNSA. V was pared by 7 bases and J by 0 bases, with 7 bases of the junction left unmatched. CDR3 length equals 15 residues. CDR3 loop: CASIPQGDPNYGYTF. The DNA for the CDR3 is TGTGCCAGCATTCCACAGGGGGATCCTAACTATGGCTACACCTTC.

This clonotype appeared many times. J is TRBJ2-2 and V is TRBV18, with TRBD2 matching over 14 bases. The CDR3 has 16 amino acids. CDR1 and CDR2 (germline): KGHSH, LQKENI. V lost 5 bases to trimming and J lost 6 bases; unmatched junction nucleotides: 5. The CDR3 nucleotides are TGTGCCAGCTCAATTGGACTAGCGGGAGGCGCCGGGGAGCTGTTTTTT. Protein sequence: CASSIGLAGGAGELFF.

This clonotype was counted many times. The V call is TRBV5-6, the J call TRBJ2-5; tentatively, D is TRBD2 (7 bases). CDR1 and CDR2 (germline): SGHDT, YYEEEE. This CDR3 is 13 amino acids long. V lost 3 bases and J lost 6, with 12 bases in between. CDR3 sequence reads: CASSSWGGQTQYF. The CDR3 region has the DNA TGTGCCAGCAGCTCCTGGGGGGGCCAGACCCAGTACTTC. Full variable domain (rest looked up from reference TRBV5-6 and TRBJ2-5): DAGVTQSPTHLIKTRGQQVTLRCSPKSGHDTVSWYQQALGQGPQFIFQYYEEEERQRGNFPDRFSGHQFPNYSSELNVNALLLGDSALYLCASSSWGGQTQYFGPGTRLLVL.

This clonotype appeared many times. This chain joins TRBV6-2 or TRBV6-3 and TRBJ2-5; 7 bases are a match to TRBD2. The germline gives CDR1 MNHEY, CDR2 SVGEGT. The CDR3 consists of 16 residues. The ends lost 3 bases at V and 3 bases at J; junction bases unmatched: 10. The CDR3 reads CASSYIWEGLEETQYF. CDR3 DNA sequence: TGTGCCAGCAGTTATATCTGGGAGGGGCTGGAAGAGACCCAGTACTTC.

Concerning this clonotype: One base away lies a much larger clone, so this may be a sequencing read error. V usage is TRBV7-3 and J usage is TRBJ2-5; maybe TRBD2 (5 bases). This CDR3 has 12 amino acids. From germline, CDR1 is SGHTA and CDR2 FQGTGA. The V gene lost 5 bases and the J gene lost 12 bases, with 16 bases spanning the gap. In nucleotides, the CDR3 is TGTGCCAGCAGCCGAGGTCGGGAACCCGAGTACTTC. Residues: CASSRGREPEYF.

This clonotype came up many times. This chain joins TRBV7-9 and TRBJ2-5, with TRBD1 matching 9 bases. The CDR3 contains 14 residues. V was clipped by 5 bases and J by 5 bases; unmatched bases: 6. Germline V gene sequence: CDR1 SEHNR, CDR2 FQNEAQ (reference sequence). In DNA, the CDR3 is TGTGCCAGCAGCCGGGGACAGGGTGAGGAGACCCAGTACTTC. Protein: CASSRGQGEETQYF.

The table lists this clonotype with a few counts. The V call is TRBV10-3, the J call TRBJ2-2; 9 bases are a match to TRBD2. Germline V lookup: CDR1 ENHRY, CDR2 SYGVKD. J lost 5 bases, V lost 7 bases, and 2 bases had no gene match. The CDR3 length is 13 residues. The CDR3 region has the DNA TGTGCCATCACTGGACTAGCGACCGGGGAGCTGTTTTTT. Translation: CAITGLATGELFF.

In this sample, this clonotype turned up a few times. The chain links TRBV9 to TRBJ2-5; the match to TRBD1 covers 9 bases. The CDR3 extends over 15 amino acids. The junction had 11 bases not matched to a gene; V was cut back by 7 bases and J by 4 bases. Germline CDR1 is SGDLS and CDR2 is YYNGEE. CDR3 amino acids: CASSTLWTGAETQYF. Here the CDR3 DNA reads TGTGCCAGCTCGACCCTGTGGACAGGGGCAGAGACCCAGTACTTC.

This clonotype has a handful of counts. DNA for the CDR3: TGCAGTGCTAGCGCGCGCTACAATGAGCAGTTCTTC. Translated, it gives CSASARYNEQFF. The chain links TRBV20-1 to TRBJ2-1; no reliable D call. The length of the CDR3 is 12 residues. Germline V gene lookup returns CDR1 DFQATT and CDR2 SNEGSKA (reference sequence). Trimming removed 3 bases at V and 3 bases at J, with 6 bases between.